This TCR beta chain was sequenced in a study of human T cells and chemical hapten exposure. TCRdb processed the RACE reads anew with MiXCR; each CDR3 protein has one entry. The sample lists about 350,000 distinct CDR3 sequences, around 5.5% occurring once. Concerning this clonotype itself: Antigen unknown.

The V gene's germline CDR1 is SGHNT and CDR2 YYREEE (reference sequence). There are 12 residues in the CDR3. V dropped 4 bases and J dropped 4 bases, with 8 bases sitting between them. Findings of the study overall: Following DPC sensitization, TCRs present above 1 in 1000 frequency showed no change. Donor immune responses may differ from healthy people's, since all donors had alopecia. Patch test score rose with PT1 expanded TCRs, significant at 8, 16, 32, not 4.

Sample time point: pre-sensitization, week 0. Indicated treatment: therapeutic diphenylcyclopropenone sensitization with weekly scalp DPC. The chain joins TRBV5-4 to TRBJ1-1; D remains ambiguous. This clonotype was obtained from a woman aged 18-35 years with alopecia areata. Some clones in this sample may be carry-over from other donors' samples. The material sequenced was whole blood, taken in connection with sensitization to the hapten diphenylcyclopropenone (DPC). CDR3 protein: CASSGVGTEAFF. The DNA for the CDR3 is TGTGCCAGCAGCGGGGTGGGCACTGAAGCTTTCTTT. Complete variable domain (other parts from reference TRBV5-4 and TRBJ1-1): ETGVTQSPTHLIKTRGQQVTLRCSSQSGHNTVSWYQQALGQGPQFIFQYYREEENGRGNFPPRFSGLQFPNYSSELNVNALELDDSALYLCASSGVGTEAFFGQGTRLTVV.